Sequencing of this TCR beta chain was carried out in a study of OX40 agonist ivuxolimab in advanced cancers. Cycle 7 day 1, cycle 4 day 1, and baseline were the timepoints at which blood was sampled. Some clones are missing from TCRdb's copy, which holds only in-frame ones; the method was immunoSEQ multiplex PCR. The sample consists of nearly 85,000 clones, approximately 83% of them appearing once. Germline values: CDR1 LGHNA, CDR2 YSLEER. This CDR3 spans 15 amino acids. V dropped 4 bases and J dropped 3 bases, with 16 bases sitting between them. This chain connects TRBV4-3 to TRBJ2-7, with D possibly TRBD1 on 6 matching bases. The source material was CD4+ or CD8+ T cells sorted from blood, sampled in a trial of the OX40 agonist ivuxolimab. The TCR originated in an adult with an advanced solid tumor such as melanoma, head and neck, liver or kidney cancer. The CDR3, as DNA: TGCGCCAGCAGCCCGTCCTTACAGGGTAACTACGAGCAGTACTTC. It yields the protein CASSPSLQGNYEQYF.